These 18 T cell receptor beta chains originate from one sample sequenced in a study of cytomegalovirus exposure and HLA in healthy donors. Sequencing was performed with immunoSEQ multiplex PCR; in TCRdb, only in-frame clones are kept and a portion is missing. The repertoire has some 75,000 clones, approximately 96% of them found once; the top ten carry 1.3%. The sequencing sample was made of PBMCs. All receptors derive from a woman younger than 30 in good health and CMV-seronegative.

The CDR3 DNA sequence: TGTGCCAGCAGCGTCGCTAGCGGGAACTACGAGCAGTACTTC. This sequence encodes CASSVASGNYEQYF. This chain connects TRBV9 to TRBJ2-7; 9 bases agree with TRBD2. CDR1 and CDR2 from the germline V gene are SGDLS and YYNGEE. This CDR3 comprises 14 residues. Trimming removed 2 bases from V and 3 bases from J; junction bases left unmatched: 3.

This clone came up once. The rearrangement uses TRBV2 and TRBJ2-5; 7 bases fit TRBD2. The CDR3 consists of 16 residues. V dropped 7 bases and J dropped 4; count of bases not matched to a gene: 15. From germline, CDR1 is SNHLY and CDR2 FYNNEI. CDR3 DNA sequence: TGTGCCAGCATTTATGGGGGGGGAACCCTTGGAGAGACCCAGTACTTC. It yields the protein CASIYGGGTLGETQYF.

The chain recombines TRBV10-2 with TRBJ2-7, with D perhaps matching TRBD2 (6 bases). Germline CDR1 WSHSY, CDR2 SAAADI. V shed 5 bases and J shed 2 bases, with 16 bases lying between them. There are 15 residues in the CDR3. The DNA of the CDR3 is TGCGCCAGCAGTCCGCTCGGACTACCTGCCTACGAGCAGTACTTC. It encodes CASSPLGLPAYEQYF.

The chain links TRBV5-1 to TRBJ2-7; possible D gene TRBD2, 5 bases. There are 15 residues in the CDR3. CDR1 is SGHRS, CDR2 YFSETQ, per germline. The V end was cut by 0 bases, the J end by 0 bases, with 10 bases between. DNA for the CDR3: TGCGCCAGCAGCTTGGACCGGGGAAGCTCCTACGAGCAGTACTTC. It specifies CASSLDRGSSYEQYF.

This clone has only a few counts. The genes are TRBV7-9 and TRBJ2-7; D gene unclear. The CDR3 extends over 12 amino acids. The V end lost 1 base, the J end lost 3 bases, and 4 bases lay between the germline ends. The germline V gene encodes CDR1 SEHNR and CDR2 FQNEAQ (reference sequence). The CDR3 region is CASSLVSYEQYF. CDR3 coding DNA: TGTGCCAGCAGCTTAGTCAGCTACGAGCAGTACTTC.

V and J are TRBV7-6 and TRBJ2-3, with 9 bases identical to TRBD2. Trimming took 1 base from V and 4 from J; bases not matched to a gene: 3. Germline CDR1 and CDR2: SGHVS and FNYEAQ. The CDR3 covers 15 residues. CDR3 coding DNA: TGTGCCAGCAGCTTAGGTGCGGGAGGGTCAGATACGCAGTATTTT. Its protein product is CASSLGAGGSDTQYF.

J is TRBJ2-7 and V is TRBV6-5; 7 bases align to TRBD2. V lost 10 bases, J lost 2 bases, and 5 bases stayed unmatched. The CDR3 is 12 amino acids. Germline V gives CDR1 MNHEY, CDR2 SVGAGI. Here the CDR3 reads CATLTSAYEQYF. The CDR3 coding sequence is TGTGCCACGCTAACTAGCGCCTACGAGCAGTACTTC.

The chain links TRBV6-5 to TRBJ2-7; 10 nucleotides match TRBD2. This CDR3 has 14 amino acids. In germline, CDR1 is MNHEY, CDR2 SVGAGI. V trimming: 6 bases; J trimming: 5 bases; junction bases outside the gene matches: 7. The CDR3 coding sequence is TGTGCCAGCAGCCCGAGCGGGAGGGCAAACGAGCAGTACTTC. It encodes CASSPSGRANEQYF.

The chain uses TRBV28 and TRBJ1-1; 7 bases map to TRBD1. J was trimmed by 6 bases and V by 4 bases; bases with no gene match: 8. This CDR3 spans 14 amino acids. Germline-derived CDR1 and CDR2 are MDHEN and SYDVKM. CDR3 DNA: TGTGCCAGCAGTTATATGATAGGGACAGCTGAAGCTTTCTTT. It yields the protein CASSYMIGTAEAFF.

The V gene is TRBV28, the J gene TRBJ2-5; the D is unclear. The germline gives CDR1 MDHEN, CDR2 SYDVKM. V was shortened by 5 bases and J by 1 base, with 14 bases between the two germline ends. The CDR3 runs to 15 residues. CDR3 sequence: CASSPHWSIQETQYF. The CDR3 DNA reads TGTGCCAGCAGTCCCCACTGGAGTATCCAAGAGACCCAGTACTTC.

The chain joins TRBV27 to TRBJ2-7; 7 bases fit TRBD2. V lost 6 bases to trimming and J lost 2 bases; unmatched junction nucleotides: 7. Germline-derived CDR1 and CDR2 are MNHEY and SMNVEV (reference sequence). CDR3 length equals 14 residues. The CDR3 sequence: CASSPPSGTYEQYF. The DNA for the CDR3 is TGTGCCAGCAGCCCGCCTAGCGGTACCTACGAGCAGTACTTC.

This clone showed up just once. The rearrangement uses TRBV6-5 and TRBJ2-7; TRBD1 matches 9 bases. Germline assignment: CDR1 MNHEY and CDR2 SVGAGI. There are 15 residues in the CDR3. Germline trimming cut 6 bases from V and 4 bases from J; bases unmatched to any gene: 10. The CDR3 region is CASSSPWTGEYEQYF. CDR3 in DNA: TGTGCCAGCAGCTCACCCTGGACAGGGGAATACGAGCAGTACTTC.

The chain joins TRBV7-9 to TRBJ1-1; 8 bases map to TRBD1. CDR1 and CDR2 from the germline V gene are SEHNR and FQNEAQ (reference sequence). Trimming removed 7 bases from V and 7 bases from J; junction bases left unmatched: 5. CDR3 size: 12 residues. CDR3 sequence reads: CASIGQGREAFF. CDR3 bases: TGTGCCAGCATCGGACAGGGACGTGAAGCTTTCTTT.

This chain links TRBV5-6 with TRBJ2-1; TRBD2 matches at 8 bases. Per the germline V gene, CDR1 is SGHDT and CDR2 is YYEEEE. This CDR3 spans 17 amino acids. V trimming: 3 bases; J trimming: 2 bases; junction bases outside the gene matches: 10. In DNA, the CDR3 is TGTGCCAGCAGCTCGTTTTGGGAGCGGGAGACCTACAATGAGCAGTTCTTC. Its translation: CASSSFWERETYNEQFF.

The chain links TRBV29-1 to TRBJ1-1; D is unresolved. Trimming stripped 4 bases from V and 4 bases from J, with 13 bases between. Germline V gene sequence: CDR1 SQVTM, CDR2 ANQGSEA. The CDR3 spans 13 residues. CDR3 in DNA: TGCAGCGTTGGATCAGTCCGGGGCACTGAAGCTTTCTTT. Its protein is CSVGSVRGTEAFF.

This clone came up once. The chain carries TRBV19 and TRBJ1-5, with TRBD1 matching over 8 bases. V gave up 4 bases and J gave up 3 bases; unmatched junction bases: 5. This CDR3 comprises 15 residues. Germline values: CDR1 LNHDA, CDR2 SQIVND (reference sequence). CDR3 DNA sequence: TGTGCCAGTAGTACCTCGGACAGGGTCAATCAGCCCCAGCATTTT. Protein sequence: CASSTSDRVNQPQHF.

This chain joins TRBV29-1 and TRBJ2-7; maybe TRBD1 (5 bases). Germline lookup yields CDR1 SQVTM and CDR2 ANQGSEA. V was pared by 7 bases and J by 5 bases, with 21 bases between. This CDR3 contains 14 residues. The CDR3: CSAQDILTMDEQYF. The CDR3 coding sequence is TGCAGCGCCCAGGACATACTAACTATGGACGAGCAGTACTTC.

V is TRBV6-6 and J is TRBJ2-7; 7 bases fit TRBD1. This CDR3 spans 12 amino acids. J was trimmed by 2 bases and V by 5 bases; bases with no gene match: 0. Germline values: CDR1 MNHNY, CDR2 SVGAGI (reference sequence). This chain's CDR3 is CASSGTAYEQYF. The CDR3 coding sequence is TGTGCCAGCAGTGGGACAGCCTACGAGCAGTACTTC.